This record covers a single T cell receptor (beta chain). The antigen is unknown. The data were produced by immunoSEQ multiplex PCR, yet TCRdb's version contains in-frame clones alone and is incomplete. Here the sample spans 27,000 or so clones, about 81% being singletons. The CDR3 runs 18 residues. Germline V CDR1 and CDR2: SGHRS, YFSETQ. Losses at the gene ends were 1 base for V and 7 bases for J; bases not matched to a gene: 15. The data derive from a study of graft-versus-host responses after intestinal transplantation. Study context: Isolated intestinal, liver-intestinal, or multivisceral transplants had been given to the recipients. General observations from the study: GvH clone levels peaked in circulation, and this peak was associated with early post-transplant HvG declines. Ileal or blood samples showed some GvH clones first, and such clones were also found in recipient marrow.

The origin of this receptor is a human donor who received an intestinal transplant. The rearrangement links TRBV5-1 to TRBJ1-1; the match to TRBD1 covers 11 bases. Sequencing was performed on unstimulated CD4+ T cells sorted from spleen or lymph node cells, taken before intestinal transplant. CDR3 sequence: CASSLYFGQGQGVGEAFF. The CDR3 region has the DNA TGCGCCAGCAGCTTGTACTTCGGTCAGGGACAGGGGGTGGGTGAAGCTTTCTTT.